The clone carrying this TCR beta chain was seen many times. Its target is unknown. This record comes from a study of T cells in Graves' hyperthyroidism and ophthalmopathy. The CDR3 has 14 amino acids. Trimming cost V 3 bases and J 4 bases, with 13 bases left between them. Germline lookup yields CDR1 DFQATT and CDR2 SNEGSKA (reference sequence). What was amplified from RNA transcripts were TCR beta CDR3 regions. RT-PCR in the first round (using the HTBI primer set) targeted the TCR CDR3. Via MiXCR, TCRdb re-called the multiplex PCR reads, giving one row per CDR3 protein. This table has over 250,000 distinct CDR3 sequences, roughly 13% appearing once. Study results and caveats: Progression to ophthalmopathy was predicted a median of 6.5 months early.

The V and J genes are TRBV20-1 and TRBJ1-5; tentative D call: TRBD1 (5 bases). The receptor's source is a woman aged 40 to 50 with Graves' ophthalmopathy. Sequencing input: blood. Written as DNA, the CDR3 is TGCAGTGCTAGCAGGCCGGGGGGTAATCAGCCCCAGCATTTT. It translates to CSASRPGGNQPQHF.